A single sample gave rise to the 32 T cell receptor beta chains below, sequenced in a study of T cells in women clearing cervical HPV infection. TCRdb's table, derived via immunoSEQ multiplex PCR, lists solely in-frame clones and lacks some. The sample table includes approximately 16,000 clones. Sequencing used blood buffy coat. These receptors originate from a woman aged 18-69 years with a cervical HPV16 infection that either progressed to CIN3+ or cleared (not recorded which).

Worth noting for this clone: The read terminates 3 residues ahead of where the CDR3 ends, so the germline J gene completes it. V is TRBV29-1 and J is TRBJ2-2; D is undetermined. The V and J ends lost 0 bases and 0 bases respectively, with 14 bases between them. The germline CDR1 and CDR2 sequences are SQVTM and ANQGSEA. CDR3 size: 17 residues. Incomplete CDR3 DNA: TGCAGCGTTGAAGATATGGTGTTCGGGTCGAACACCGGGGAG. Amino acid sequence: CSVEDMVFGSNTGE. The CDR3 in full is CSVEDMVFGSNTGELFF.

To note about this clone: Read sequence stops 3 residues before the CDR3 end, and the germline J gene provides the missing end. The chain joins TRBV18 to TRBJ2-7; the D gene is possibly TRBD1 (7 bases). V lost 6 bases and J 4 bases, leaving 13 bases between the germline ends. Looked up from germline, CDR1 is KGHSH and CDR2 is LQKENI. The CDR3 is 13 residues long. CDR3 region: CASSPQGGYEQYF. CDR3 bases read: TGTGCCAGCTCGCCGCAGGGGGGATACGAG.

A note on this clone: The read falls 3 residues short of the CDR3 end, and the missing part is taken from the germline J gene. The chain combines TRBV19 with TRBJ1-2; 8 positions match TRBD1. The CDR3 is 15 residues long. V shed 6 bases, J shed 0 bases, and the junction held 6 bases outside the gene matches. CDR1 is LNHDA and CDR2 is SQIVND in the germline V gene (reference sequence). CDR3 loop: CASRGQGASNYGYTF. CDR3 bases read: TGTGCCAGTAGAGGACAGGGCGCCTCTAACTATGGC.

As for this clone: The read ends 3 residues before the CDR3 terminus; that terminus is restored from the germline J gene. The V and J genes are TRBV29-1 and TRBJ1-2; D gene unclear. Trimming stripped 3 bases from V and 5 bases from J, with 10 bases between. CDR1 SQVTM and CDR2 ANQGSEA come from the germline V gene. The CDR3 is made up of 12 amino acids. The CDR3 reads CSVDSTTYGYTF. The covered CDR3 bases are TGCAGCGTTGATTCCACTACTTATGGC. The full variable domain, with the rest looked up from reference TRBV29-1 and TRBJ1-2, is SAVISQKPSRDICQRGTSLTIQCQVDSQVTMMFWYRQQPGQSLTLIATANQGSEATYESGFVIDKFPISRPNLTFSTLTVSNMSPEDSSIYLCSVDSTTYGYTFGSGTRLTVV.

This clone is called medium-sized based on its frequency. With the read ending 3 residues before the CDR3 end, the germline J gene is used to fill in that end. The chain uses TRBV2 and TRBJ1-4; possible D gene TRBD1, 5 bases. Germline V gives CDR1 SNHLY, CDR2 FYNNEI. The length of the CDR3 is 15 residues. V was cut by 4 bases and J by 7 bases, with 16 bases left in between. CDR3 in amino acids: CASSAKGESVEKLFF. The CDR3 DNA, read in part, is TGTGCCAGCAGTGCTAAAGGGGAATCAGTTGAAAAA.

Partial CDR3 DNA: TGTGCCAGCAGCGCCACTAGCGGGGGGACACAAGAGACC. This sequence encodes CASSATSGGTQET. In full, the CDR3 is CASSATSGGTQETQYF. This chain joins TRBV7-6 and TRBJ2-5, with 12 bases fitting TRBD2. The read ends 3 residues early relative to the CDR3; the germline J gene fills the gap. The V gene end was trimmed by 5 bases and the J gene end by 2 bases; junction bases not matched to a gene: 6. Germline values: CDR1 SGHVS, CDR2 FNYEAQ. This CDR3 has 16 amino acids.

For this clone: The read ends 3 residues early relative to the CDR3; the germline J gene fills the gap. The rearrangement uses TRBV5-1 and TRBJ1-2; 9 bases align to TRBD1. The CDR3 sequence is 16 residues long. From germline, CDR1 is SGHRS and CDR2 YFSETQ. The sequenced CDR3 bases are TGCGCCAGCAGCATCGCCCCGGGACAGGGAACACAAGGC. Translating gives CASSIAPGQGTQG. The CDR3 in its entirety is CASSIAPGQGTQGYTF.

Details on this clone: The sequence runs out 3 residues before the end of the CDR3; the remainder is reconstructed from the germline J gene. The gene calls are TRBV6-2 or TRBV6-3 and TRBJ1-1; 7 bases map to TRBD1. This CDR3 region has 17 residues. The V gene end was trimmed by 4 bases and the J gene end by 5 bases; junction bases not matched to a gene: 16. Germline-derived CDR1 and CDR2 are MNHEY and SVGEGT. CDR3 DNA, as far as it was read: TGTGCCAGCAGTTTTGTCCGGGACAGAAAAACGGGAACTGAA. Protein sequence: CASSFVRDRKTGTE. The entire CDR3 reads CASSFVRDRKTGTEAFF.

On this clone itself: The read ends 3 residues shy of where the CDR3 ends; the end is completed using the germline J gene. The chain is built from TRBV4-2 and TRBJ2-5, with a weak D call TRBD1 (7 bases). Germline V gene data show CDR1 as LGHNA and CDR2 as YNFKEQ. This CDR3 comprises 18 residues. The V gene lost 0 bases and the J gene lost 5 bases, with 22 bases spanning the gap. The CDR3 bases that were read are TGTGCCAGCAGCCAAGAATGGTCAGGGGGGCGGGGTAGTGAGACC. Translated, it gives CASSQEWSGGRGSET. The complete CDR3 sequence is CASSQEWSGGRGSETQYF.

Worth noting for this clone: The read is 3 residues too short to cover the CDR3 end, so that end is filled in from the germline J gene. The chain links TRBV28 to TRBJ2-1; 12 bases match TRBD2. CDR3 length: 16 amino acids. V shed 4 bases, J shed 8 bases, and the junction held 9 bases outside the gene matches. Germline lookup yields CDR1 MDHEN and CDR2 SYDVKM. The DNA read from the CDR3 is TGTGCCAGCAGTTCCCCTAGACTAGCGGGGGTCGATGAG. This gives the protein CASSSPRLAGVDE. The entire CDR3 reads CASSSPRLAGVDEQFF. Full variable domain (remainder filled in from reference TRBV28 and TRBJ2-1): DVKVTQSSRYLVKRTGEKVFLECVQDMDHENMFWYRQDPGLGLRLIYFSYDVKMKEKGDIPEGYSVSREKKERFSLILESASTNQTSMYLCASSSPRLAGVDEQFFGPGTRLTVL.

On this clone: The CDR3 is cut off 3 residues early in the read; its end comes from the germline J gene. This rearrangement joins TRBV30 to TRBJ2-7; 9 bases fit TRBD1. After removal of 1 base from V and 0 bases from J, the junction contained 7 bases not matched to a gene. The CDR3 consists of 16 residues. In germline, CDR1 is GTSNPN, CDR2 SVGIG (reference sequence). Partial CDR3 DNA: TGTGCCTGGAGTGACCTCGGACAGGGGAGCTCCTACGAG. Translated: CAWSDLGQGSSYE. The full CDR3 protein is CAWSDLGQGSSYEQYF.

On this clone itself: The sequence runs out 3 residues before the end of the CDR3; the remainder is reconstructed from the germline J gene. This chain uses TRBV12-3 or TRBV12-4 with TRBJ2-1, with a tentative D call TRBD1 (6 bases). The germline V and J ends were trimmed by 6 bases and 3 bases, with 12 bases remaining between them. CDR3 length equals 14 residues. CDR3 residues: CASSQDRDYNEQFF. The DNA read from the CDR3 is TGTGCCAGCAGCCAGGACAGAGACTACAATGAG.

With respect to this clone: The read finishes 3 residues shy of the CDR3 end, and the germline J gene is used to complete it. The gene calls are TRBV10-3 and TRBJ1-1; 7 bases align to TRBD1. The J segment lost 1 base and the V segment lost 2 bases, leaving 10 bases of the junction unmatched. From germline, CDR1 is ENHRY and CDR2 SYGVKD. The CDR3 spans 17 residues. The covered CDR3 bases are TGTGCCATCAGTGAGACGACAGGGCGGAGGGGGAACACTGAA. It encodes CAISETTGRRGNTE. The full CDR3 is CAISETTGRRGNTEAFF.

Notes on this clone: Sequencing ends 3 residues short of the CDR3 end; the germline J gene provides the rest. The rearrangement links TRBV5-1 to TRBJ1-2; TRBD1 is a possible D gene (5 bases). The CDR3 length is 15 residues. Germline V gene data show CDR1 as SGHRS and CDR2 as YFSETQ. The sequenced CDR3 bases are TGCGCCAGCAGCTTGGCCGGGGGAAGGGAGCAAGGC. This encodes CASSLAGGREQG. The whole CDR3 sequence reads CASSLAGGREQGYTF.

On this clone itself: The read ends 3 residues early relative to the CDR3; the germline J gene fills the gap. This chain links TRBV7-8 with TRBJ2-7, with D maybe TRBD2 (6 bases). This CDR3 contains 16 residues. V was trimmed by 3 bases and J by 5 bases, leaving 20 bases between them. CDR1 SGHVS and CDR2 FQNEAQ come from the germline V gene. Partial CDR3 DNA: TGTGCCAGCAGCTTCCGCTCGACTAGAAATACCCACGAG. Amino acid sequence: CASSFRSTRNTHE. The CDR3, in full, reads CASSFRSTRNTHEQYF.

Note on this clone: The read terminates 3 residues before the CDR3 end, so the remaining end is supplied by the germline J gene. The chain combines TRBV18 with TRBJ1-1; D is unclear. The germline V and J ends were trimmed by 6 bases and 4 bases, with 24 bases remaining between them. The CDR3 runs 17 residues. CDR1 is KGHSH and CDR2 is LQKENI in the germline V gene. The CDR3: CASSPISVSGLITEAFF. The covered CDR3 bases are TGTGCCAGCTCCCCTATTTCGGTTTCGGGGTTGATCACTGAA.

In regard to this clone: The DNA ends 3 residues before the CDR3 does, and the rest of the CDR3 is filled in from the germline J gene. The V and J genes are TRBV2 and TRBJ2-3, with D perhaps matching TRBD1 (6 bases). The V gene lost 6 bases and the J gene lost 4 bases, with 14 bases spanning the gap. The CDR3 has 14 residues. CDR1 is SNHLY and CDR2 is FYNNEI in the germline V gene. The sequenced CDR3 bases are TGTGCCAGCAGGGCAGGGAAGGGGGCAGATACG. Protein: CASRAGKGADT. The whole CDR3 sequence reads CASRAGKGADTQYF.

Comments on this clone: The CDR3 end falls 3 residues outside the read, so it is completed with the germline J gene. The V call is TRBV2, the J call TRBJ1-2; no clear D. The germline gives CDR1 SNHLY, CDR2 FYNNEI. CDR3 length: 12 amino acids. The CDR3: CASSGQAPGYTF. Partial CDR3 DNA: TGTGCCAGCAGTGGTCAGGCCCCCGGC. The full variable domain, its missing parts supplied by reference TRBV2 and TRBJ1-2, is EPEVTQTPSHQVTQMGQEVILRCVPISNHLYFYWYRQILGQKVEFLVSFYNNEISEKSEIFDDQFSVERPDGSNFTLKIRSTKLEDSAMYFCASSGQAPGYTFGSGTRLTVV.

Worth noting for this clone: From the germline J gene comes the end of the CDR3, since the read stops 3 residues before it. J is TRBJ2-3 and V is TRBV18, with 8 nucleotides matching TRBD2. The CDR3 length is 17 residues. CDR1 KGHSH and CDR2 LQKENI come from the germline V gene. J gave up 4 bases and V 2 bases, and 11 bases lay outside the gene matches. The covered CDR3 bases are TGTGCCAGCTCACCAGCCGGGGGGGCCTTTAGTTCAGATACG. Protein product: CASSPAGGAFSSDT. The CDR3 as a whole reads CASSPAGGAFSSDTQYF.

About this clone: The CDR3 is cut off 3 residues early in the read; its end comes from the germline J gene. The chain carries TRBV2 and TRBJ1-1; D is unclear. This CDR3 has 12 residues. Germline V CDR1 and CDR2: SNHLY, FYNNEI. Trimming removed 7 bases at V and 1 base at J, with 7 bases between. CDR3 DNA, as far as it was read: TGTGCCAGCACACTAAGGAACACTGAA. Translation: CASTLRNTE. The CDR3 in full is CASTLRNTEAFF.

A note on this clone: The read ends 3 residues before the CDR3 terminus; that terminus is restored from the germline J gene. The chain couples TRBV2 to TRBJ2-5; tentative D call: TRBD1 (6 bases). Germline CDR1 reads SNHLY; CDR2 reads FYNNEI. Trimming shortened V by 6 bases and J by 2 bases, and 13 bases separated the two germline ends. The CDR3 runs 14 residues. CDR3 DNA, as far as it was read: TGTGCCAGCAGCAAACGACAGGTTCAAGAGACC. This sequence encodes CASSKRQVQET. The whole CDR3 protein is CASSKRQVQETQYF.

Note on this clone: The read finishes 3 residues shy of the CDR3 end, and the germline J gene is used to complete it. The J gene is TRBJ1-3, the V gene TRBV11-2; a weak D match, TRBD1 (5 bases). Trimming stripped 4 bases from V and 0 bases from J, with 7 bases between. The V gene's germline CDR1 is SGHAT and CDR2 FQNNGV. This CDR3 is 14 amino acids long. The CDR3 DNA, read in part, is TGTGCCAGCAGCTCCAGGGTCTCTGGAAACACC. Its translation is CASSSRVSGNT. The entire CDR3 sequence reads CASSSRVSGNTIYF.

To note about this clone: The CDR3 extends 3 residues past the end of the read, so its final part is completed from the germline J gene. The V and J genes are TRBV7-2 and TRBJ2-3; no reliable D call. CDR1 is SGHTA and CDR2 is FQGNSA in the germline V gene. V was shortened by 1 base and J by 4 bases, with 9 bases between the two germline ends. CDR3 length: 14 amino acids. The chain's CDR3 is CASSLVWAADTQYF. The DNA read from the CDR3 is TGTGCCAGCAGCTTAGTGTGGGCTGCAGATACG.

With respect to this clone: With the read ending 3 residues before the CDR3 end, the germline J gene is used to fill in that end. The chain has TRBV4-2 and TRBJ2-1, with TRBD2 matching over 11 bases. The CDR3 is 15 amino acids. The germline CDR1 and CDR2 sequences are LGHNA and YNFKEQ. The junction had 5 bases not matched to a gene; V was cut back by 3 bases and J by 7 bases. CDR3 residues: CASSQRTSGPNEQFF. The covered CDR3 bases are TGTGCCAGCAGCCAGAGGACTAGCGGGCCTAATGAG.

Of note for this clone: The read gets to within 3 residues of the CDR3 end, and the germline J gene fills in the rest. This sequence joins TRBV20-1 and TRBJ1-1, with D possibly being TRBD1 (5 bases). The CDR3 consists of 15 residues. V shed 0 bases and J shed 4 bases, with 15 bases lying between them. The germline CDR1 and CDR2 sequences are DFQATT and SNEGSKA (reference sequence). The CDR3 DNA, read in part, is TGCAGTGCTAGAGAAGGAGGGACTTGGGGCACTGAA. As protein: CSAREGGTWGTE. The complete CDR3 reads CSAREGGTWGTEAFF.

About this clone: The sequence runs out 3 residues before the end of the CDR3; the remainder is reconstructed from the germline J gene. The V and J genes are TRBV10-2 and TRBJ1-2, with 7 bases matching TRBD1. Trimming removed 3 bases from V and 6 bases from J; junction bases left unmatched: 7. Germline CDR1 and CDR2: WSHSY and SAAADI. This CDR3 spans 14 amino acids. The CDR3 DNA, read in part, is TGCGCCAGCAGTGATGACAGGGACTGGAATGGC. It yields the protein CASSDDRDWNG. The whole CDR3 reads CASSDDRDWNGYTF.

As regards this clone: The read comes to an end 3 residues before the CDR3 does, leaving the germline J gene to fill in the end. The V and J genes are TRBV7-2 and TRBJ2-2, with a tentative D call TRBD2 (6 bases). Germline V lookup: CDR1 SGHTA, CDR2 FQGNSA. CDR3 length equals 14 residues. Trimming left V 1 base short and J 5 bases short, with 8 bases between. CDR3 protein: CASSLVGGTGELFF. The part of the CDR3 DNA that was read is TGTGCCAGCAGCTTAGTAGGAGGGACCGGGGAG.

Comments on this clone: The read finishes 3 residues shy of the CDR3 end, and the germline J gene is used to complete it. The chain couples TRBV5-6 to TRBJ1-1; possibly TRBD1 for D (5 bases). With 0 bases removed from V and 4 bases from J, the gap between germline ends came to 7 bases. Germline V gene sequence: CDR1 SGHDT, CDR2 YYEEEE. CDR3 length: 13 amino acids. This CDR3 reads CASSLGGGTEAFF. The CDR3 bases that were read are TGTGCCAGCAGCTTGGGGGGGGGCACTGAA.

Turning to this clone: The observed sequence ends 3 residues before the CDR3 terminus, with the missing tail filled in from the germline J gene. The chain employs TRBV2 and TRBJ1-5; D is undetermined. Germline V lookup: CDR1 SNHLY, CDR2 FYNNEI. V was trimmed by 0 bases and J by 4 bases, leaving 7 bases between them. CDR3 length equals 14 residues. CDR3: CASSEARSNQPQHF. The covered CDR3 bases are TGTGCCAGCAGTGAAGCGCGTAGTAATCAGCCC.

As concerns this clone: From the germline J gene comes the end of the CDR3, since the read stops 3 residues before it. The chain is built from TRBV20-1 and TRBJ2-1, with 10 bases that match TRBD1. The CDR3 spans 15 residues. Trimming cost V 5 bases and J 4 bases; bases outside gene matches: 8. Germline CDR1 reads DFQATT; CDR2 reads SNEGSKA (reference sequence). CDR3: CSAYYRDRGYNEQFF. CDR3 DNA, as far as it was read: TGCAGTGCTTACTACCGGGACAGGGGTTACAATGAG.

Of note for this clone: The read stops 3 residues short of the end of the CDR3; the missing end is completed from the germline J gene. The chain uses TRBV5-1 and TRBJ2-3; D may correspond to TRBD1 or TRBD2 (5 bases each). The V gene lost 4 bases and the J gene lost 6 bases, with 15 bases spanning the gap. The CDR3 length is 14 residues. Germline CDR1 and CDR2: SGHRS and YFSETQ. The CDR3 loop is CASSPGPEGDTQYF. CDR3 DNA, as far as it was read: TGCGCCAGCAGCCCGGGCCCCGAGGGGGATACG.

A remark on this clone: The read terminates 3 residues before the CDR3 end, so the remaining end is supplied by the germline J gene. This chain uses TRBV14 with TRBJ1-5; a weak D match, TRBD1 (6 bases). This CDR3 contains 13 residues. V lost 6 bases and J 1 base, leaving 7 bases between the germline ends. Germline loops: CDR1 SGHDN, CDR2 FVKESK. The CDR3: CASSQGSNQPQHF. The covered CDR3 bases are TGTGCCAGCAGTCAGGGGAGCAATCAGCCC.